This TCR beta chain was retrieved from a study of blood T cell repertoires in COVID-19. As for the study in general: T cells, B-cell-depleted T cells, or PBMCs provided the cDNA or gDNA that served as material.

Original methodology: Amplification of reference gene primers was used by the study to estimate nucleated cell counts. Repertoires were generated with immunoSEQ multiplex PCR, while TCRdb's copy carries only in-frame clones and drops some. The DNA gave D and trimming, while V, J and clone size come from that table. The repertoire holds 60,000 to 70,000 clones, with 80% to 90% as singletons. Germline-derived CDR1 and CDR2 are SGHRS and YFSETQ. This CDR3 is built from 13 residues. Trimming removed 4 bases at V and 1 base at J, with 8 bases between. The specimen sequenced was peripheral blood. This receptor was identified in a man aged 80 or over with acute or convalescent COVID-19. The rearrangement links TRBV5-1 to TRBJ1-1, with D uncertain. This CDR3 is CASSPLANTEAFF. The CDR3 nucleotides read TGCGCCAGCAGCCCCTTAGCGAACACTGAAGCTTTCTTT.